The next 32 T cell receptor beta chains were all read from a single sample in a study of T cells expressing NK-cell markers. TCRdb re-called the 5' RACE reads and shows each CDR3 protein once, DNA omitted. The repertoire table contains approximately 440,000 distinct CDR3 sequences. The sample taken for sequencing was blood T cells: a sorted CD56 or NKG2C T cell subset, CD4+ or CD8+ T cells, or bulk PBMC T cells (not recorded which). The receptors shown here come from a woman aged 50 to 60 in good health.

J is TRBJ1-5 and V is TRBV12-3 or TRBV12-4. CDR3 length: 15 residues. CDR3: CASSPFDGPDQPQHF.

The gene calls are TRBV12-3 or TRBV12-4 and TRBJ1-2; the TRBD1 assignment by TCRdb is unverifiable without DNA. The length of the CDR3 is 13 residues. CDR3 in amino acids: CASRWTGMDGYTF.

The chain joins TRBV6-5 to TRBJ2-2; TCRdb outputs TRBD2, but without DNA this stays unchecked. The CDR3 length is 16 residues. Germline V gene data show CDR1 as MNHEY and CDR2 as SVGAGI. CDR3 sequence reads: CASSYGRELYTGELFF.

J is TRBJ2-2 and V is TRBV5-1; the TRBD2 assignment by TCRdb is unverifiable without DNA. Looked up from germline, CDR1 is SGHRS and CDR2 is YFSETQ. The CDR3 runs 15 residues. The chain's CDR3 is CASSKGLTNTGELFF.

This sequence joins TRBV5-1 and TRBJ2-1; lacking DNA, the TRBD2 call made by TCRdb goes unchecked. Per the germline V gene, CDR1 is SGHRS and CDR2 is YFSETQ. The length of the CDR3 is 18 residues. The CDR3 is CASSLGLASRSSYNEQFF.

The gene calls are TRBV5-6 and TRBJ1-2; TCRdb's D gene call, TRBD1, goes unchecked for lack of DNA. The CDR3 extends over 15 amino acids. The germline V gene encodes CDR1 SGHDT and CDR2 YYEEEE. This CDR3 is CASIRGATTFYGYTF. The full variable domain, in which reference TRBV5-6 and TRBJ1-2 provide the parts outside the CDR3, is DAGVTQSPTHLIKTRGQQVTLRCSPKSGHDTVSWYQQALGQGPQFIFQYYEEEERQRGNFPDRFSGHQFPNYSSELNVNALLLGDSALYLCASIRGATTFYGYTFGSGTRLTVV.

This rearrangement joins TRBV3-1 to TRBJ2-3; TCRdb names TRBD2, which stays unverified in the absence of DNA. This CDR3 is 16 amino acids long. Germline assignment: CDR1 LGHDT and CDR2 YNNKEL (reference sequence). Here the CDR3 reads CASSFPGTSNADTQYF.

The gene calls are TRBV24-1 and TRBJ2-6; TCRdb names TRBD1, which stays unverified in the absence of DNA. Germline CDR1 and CDR2: KGHDR and SFDVKD. The CDR3 extends over 17 amino acids. The CDR3 sequence: CATSPTGVPTGANVLTF.

The chain employs TRBV16 and TRBJ2-7. CDR1 is KGHSY, CDR2 FQNENV, per germline. There are 13 residues in the CDR3. Here the CDR3 reads CASSQEPNYEQYF.

This chain's CDR3 is CASTRTGDHNEQFF. V usage is TRBV2 and J usage is TRBJ2-1; TCRdb's D call, TRBD2, is unchecked because there is no DNA. This CDR3 region has 14 residues. CDR1 and CDR2 (germline): SNHLY, FYNNEI.

The V call is TRBV12-3 or TRBV12-4, the J call TRBJ1-1. This CDR3 has 15 amino acids. CDR3 sequence: CASTRPWTQNTEAFF.

The chain is built from TRBV5-1 and TRBJ2-7; absent DNA, TCRdb's TRBD1 call cannot be checked. The length of the CDR3 is 16 residues. Per the germline V gene, CDR1 is SGHRS and CDR2 is YFSETQ. CDR3 region: CASSSRDRGLSYEQYF.

The chain joins TRBV4-1 to TRBJ2-1. This CDR3 is 16 amino acids long. The germline CDR1 and CDR2 sequences are MGHRA and YSYEKL. The CDR3 here is CASSQAGTRGRNEQFF.

The V call is TRBV29-1, the J call TRBJ1-2; the D call of TRBD1 rests on TCRdb alone, since no DNA is present to check it. Germline CDR1 reads SQVTM; CDR2 reads ANQGSEA. The CDR3 consists of 14 residues. The chain's CDR3 is CSVDPDRDSYGYTF.

The chain links TRBV20-1 to TRBJ2-7; TCRdb's D call of TRBD2 is untestable without DNA. The germline V gene encodes CDR1 DFQATT and CDR2 SNEGSKA (reference sequence). This CDR3 is 15 amino acids long. The chain's CDR3 is CSAINSGRRAYEQYF.

This CDR3 reads CASTPRQNTGELFF. V and J are TRBV12-3 or TRBV12-4 and TRBJ2-2. The CDR3 is 14 residues long.

The CDR3 is CASSLQPPGEQYF. The V and J genes are TRBV5-1 and TRBJ2-7; no DNA is available, so the TRBD1 call from TCRdb remains unchecked. This CDR3 has 13 residues. In germline, CDR1 is SGHRS, CDR2 YFSETQ. Supplemented by reference TRBV5-1 and TRBJ2-7, the full variable domain reads KAGVTQTPRYLIKTRGQQVTLSCSPISGHRSVSWYQQTPGQGLQFLFEYFSETQRNKGNFPGRFSGRQFSNSRSEMNVSTLELGDSALYLCASSLQPPGEQYFGPGTRLTVT.

The CDR3 region is CASRGVVSPDGENYGYTF. This rearrangement joins TRBV27 to TRBJ1-2. Germline V gives CDR1 MNHEY, CDR2 SMNVEV (reference sequence). This CDR3 has 18 amino acids.

The chain joins TRBV11-3 to TRBJ2-1; TCRdb proposes TRBD2, but this gene call is untestable without DNA. This CDR3 contains 14 residues. Germline values: CDR1 SGHNT, CDR2 YENEEA. CDR3 region: CASTRASGNYEQFF. Drawing the rest from reference TRBV11-3 and TRBJ2-1, the complete variable domain is EAGVVQSPRYKIIEKKQPVAFWCNPISGHNTLYWYLQNLGQGPELLIRYENEEAVDDSQLPKDRFSAERLKGVDSTLKIQPAELGDSAVYLCASTRASGNYEQFFGPGTRLTVL.

J is TRBJ2-2 and V is TRBV14. CDR3 length: 13 residues. CDR1 is SGHDN, CDR2 FVKESK, per germline. This CDR3 is CASSPYGDGELFF.

V and J are TRBV5-1 and TRBJ2-1; lacking DNA, the TRBD1 call made by TCRdb goes unchecked. Germline values: CDR1 SGHRS, CDR2 YFSETQ. The CDR3 is made up of 14 amino acids. CDR3 region: CASSPGQNYNEQFF.

The genes are TRBV11-3 and TRBJ2-2; the D call of TRBD1 rests on TCRdb alone, since no DNA is present to check it. This CDR3 comprises 16 residues. Germline-derived CDR1 and CDR2 are SGHNT and YENEEA. CDR3 protein: CASSSRGTPSTGELFF.

The chain recombines TRBV13 with TRBJ2-3; without DNA, the TCRdb call of TRBD1 cannot be checked. This CDR3 has 16 residues. The germline CDR1 and CDR2 sequences are PRHDT and FYEKMQ (reference sequence). The CDR3 sequence is CASSKDTGTSSDTQYF.

The chain joins TRBV11-2 to TRBJ2-7; TCRdb proposes TRBD1, but this gene call is untestable without DNA. CDR1 is SGHAT and CDR2 is FQNNGV in the germline V gene. This CDR3 region has 14 residues. CDR3 sequence: CASSLRSRALEQYF.

This sequence joins TRBV20-1 and TRBJ2-3; the TCRdb call, TRBD1, lacks DNA for checking. The CDR3 is made up of 15 amino acids. Germline values: CDR1 DFQATT, CDR2 SNEGSKA (reference sequence). CDR3 sequence reads: CSAKGERGFTDTQYF.

CDR3 region: CASSYEGAAYNEQFF. The rearrangement links TRBV6-6 to TRBJ2-1; as DNA is missing, the TRBD1 call by TCRdb cannot be tested. This CDR3 has 15 amino acids. Germline assignment: CDR1 MNHNY and CDR2 SVGAGI (reference sequence).

The chain has TRBV20-1 and TRBJ2-3; the TCRdb call, TRBD1, lacks DNA for checking. This CDR3 region has 19 residues. CDR1 is DFQATT, CDR2 SNEGSKA, per germline (reference sequence). CDR3 region: CSARERWGIPPVGTDTQYF.

This chain joins TRBV4-2 and TRBJ1-1. CDR3 length: 14 residues. Germline V lookup: CDR1 LGHNA, CDR2 YNFKEQ. CDR3 residues: CASSQDQLGVKAFF.

The chain combines TRBV9 with TRBJ2-1; the TRBD1 assignment by TCRdb is unverifiable without DNA. The length of the CDR3 is 14 residues. Germline values: CDR1 SGDLS, CDR2 YYNGEE. The CDR3 is CASSVSWDRGEQFF.

The gene calls are TRBV5-8 and TRBJ2-3; TCRdb lists TRBD2, though no DNA is available to test this call. This CDR3 region has 17 residues. Per germline, CDR1 SGHTS and CDR2 YDEGEE. CDR3 sequence reads: CASSLGTSGSGTDTQYF.

This chain connects TRBV2 to TRBJ2-7; the TCRdb call, TRBD1, lacks DNA for checking. The CDR3 extends over 12 amino acids. In germline, CDR1 is SNHLY, CDR2 FYNNEI. The CDR3 loop is CASLQATYEQYF.

The chain is built from TRBV6-1 and TRBJ1-5. CDR1 and CDR2 from the germline V gene are MNHNS and SASEGT. There are 13 residues in the CDR3. CDR3 sequence: CASSERGAQAQHF.